This entry lists 4 T cell receptor beta chains sequenced from one sample in a study of shared clonotypes between healthy human individuals. Repertoires were generated with immunoSEQ multiplex PCR, while TCRdb's copy carries only in-frame clones and drops some. The table has a few million clones, more than 90% seen once. The material sequenced was naive CD4+ T cells sorted from blood. Subset indicated: CD45RA+ positively selected. The origin of the receptors is a man between 18 and 29 years old in good health.

This chain joins TRBV6-6 and TRBJ2-7, with 7 bases that match TRBD1. V gave up 4 bases and J gave up 2 bases; unmatched junction bases: 5. The CDR3 runs 14 residues. The germline gives CDR1 MNHNY, CDR2 SVGAGI (reference sequence). CDR3 residues: CASSSARGPYEQYF. DNA of the CDR3: TGTGCCAGCAGTTCAGCGAGGGGGCCCTACGAGCAGTACTTC.

The chain uses TRBV5-1 and TRBJ2-7; 8 nucleotides line up with TRBD2. The V gene's germline CDR1 is SGHRS and CDR2 YFSETQ. CDR3 length: 19 amino acids. The V and J ends lost 0 bases and 2 bases, in that order; junction bases with no gene match: 16. The CDR3 sequence is CASSLAPASGRSLAYEQYF. CDR3 in DNA: TGCGCCAGCAGCTTGGCCCCGGCGAGCGGGAGATCGTTAGCCTACGAGCAGTACTTC.

The gene calls are TRBV28 and TRBJ1-4; D may be TRBD1 (5 bases). Trimming removed 6 bases from V and 1 base from J, with 18 bases in between. The length of the CDR3 is 17 residues. Germline CDR1 is MDHEN and CDR2 is SYDVKM. CDR3 region: CASSLFAGLVTNEKLFF. The CDR3 DNA sequence: TGTGCCAGCAGCCTCTTCGCAGGGCTGGTAACTAATGAAAAACTGTTTTTT.

The chain is built from TRBV7-9 and TRBJ2-7; 7 bases match TRBD2. V shed 3 bases and J 3 bases; nucleotides not matched to a gene: 5. This CDR3 contains 14 residues. Germline CDR1 reads SEHNR; CDR2 reads FQNEAQ (reference sequence). The CDR3 DNA is TGTGCCAGCAGCTTCCGCGGGAGAGGCTACGAGCAGTACTTC. Protein: CASSFRGRGYEQYF.